This entry is about one TCR beta chain. Only Caucasian adults living in Nashville, Tennessee made up the donor group. Sequenced by immunoSEQ multiplex PCR; TCRdb stores in-frame clones only, minus some. Of about 2.5 million clones detected, less than 95% appear once; the ten largest clones hold more than 0.35%. These data originate in a study of shared clonotypes between healthy human individuals. This CDR3 has 15 amino acids. CDR1 SGHNT and CDR2 YYREEE come from the germline V gene (reference sequence). Trimming stripped 8 bases from V and 1 base from J, with 19 bases between. The gene calls are TRBV5-4 and TRBJ2-7, with D possibly being TRBD1 or TRBD2 (5 bases each). The source material was naive CD4+ T cells from PBMCs. Subset of the sample: CD45RA+ positively selected. The receptor was derived from a man aged 18 to 30 in good health. Some clones in this sample may be carry-over from other donors' samples. DNA for the CDR3: TGTGCCAGTCACCGTGGGGGAGTGGGATCCTACGAGCAGTACTTC. Encoded protein: CASHRGGVGSYEQYF. The variable domain in full, with the rest retrieved from reference TRBV5-4 and TRBJ2-7, is ETGVTQSPTHLIKTRGQQVTLRCSSQSGHNTVSWYQQALGQGPQFIFQYYREEENGRGNFPPRFSGLQFPNYSSELNVNALELDDSALYLCASHRGGVGSYEQYFGPGTRLTVT.